This T cell receptor beta chain was recorded in a study of CD8 T cells in Susac syndrome. Study findings and constraints: When the CD4+ T cell repertoires of patients with Susac syndrome were examined, they did not show any clonal expansion.

The authors negatively isolated CD8+ and CD4+ T cells and FACS-enriched TEMRA cells. The germline V gene encodes CDR1 MNHEY and CDR2 SVGEGT. This CDR3 is built from 13 residues. V shed 1 base, J shed 10 bases, and the junction held 1 base outside the gene matches. This clonotype was picked up one time. Antigen specificity is unknown. Reverse transcription used about 0.5 to 1 ug RNA and random hexamers. TCRdb used MiXCR to reprocess the immunoSEQ multiplex PCR reads, holding one entry per CDR3 protein. The sample holds under 200,000 distinct CDR3 sequences, 91% seen once. The sequence came from a human donor with Susac syndrome. This chain links TRBV6-2 or TRBV6-3 with TRBJ2-4, with 10 bases matching TRBD2. Input material: CD4+ T cells from PBMCs. As DNA, the CDR3 is TGTGCCAGCAGTTACTTACTAGCGGGAATTCAGTACTTC. This encodes CASSYLLAGIQYF.